In this sample, the clone carrying this TCR beta chain turned up many times. Time point noted: sample taken at primary tumor resection. Sequencing was performed on whole RNA extracted from tumor and nontumor lung tissue, or from frozen PBMC, and the material was left unsorted. The CDR3 consists of 15 residues. In germline, CDR1 is LNHDA, CDR2 SQIVND (reference sequence). The V end was cut by 3 bases, the J end by 2 bases, with 13 bases between. This sample is part of a study of spatial heterogeneity in lung cancer. Each molecule of TCR cDNA was tagged with one unique molecular identifier. One entry per CDR3 protein, called by TCRdb with MiXCR from the 5' RACE reads. The sample shows more than 12,000 distinct CDR3 sequences, under 14% of them seen only once.

The sequence came from a female donor with early-stage non-small cell lung cancer. Sequenced material: PBMCs, taken at surgery. V gene TRBV19 combines with J gene TRBJ1-1; D remains unclear. This CDR3 is CASSMAGNRNTEAFF. CDR3 nucleotide sequence: TGTGCCAGTAGTATGGCCGGGAATAGAAACACTGAAGCTTTCTTT. Full variable domain (outside the CDR3, taken from reference TRBV19 and TRBJ1-1): DGGITQSPKYLFRKEGQNVTLSCEQNLNHDAMYWYRQDPGQGLRLIYYSQIVNDFQKGDIAEGYSVSREKKESFPLTVTSAQKNPTAFYLCASSMAGNRNTEAFFGQGTRLTVV.